The 17 T cell receptor beta chains reported below all come from one sample, sequenced in a study of T cells after posttransplantation cyclophosphamide. Method: immunoSEQ multiplex PCR; TCRdb's copy keeps in-frame clones and lacks some. Sampling found roughly 5,400 clones, none seen once. A marrow graft followed busulfan-fludarabine conditioning, with cyclophosphamide on days +3 and +4. The specimen was PBMCs, collected around 380 days after allogeneic stem cell transplant with posttransplant cyclophosphamide. The source of these receptors is a male patient aged 60 to 75 who received an allogeneic stem cell transplant from a related donor, was CMV-positive, and had acute GVHD only. The graft donor may have contributed some T cells.

This clone was seen at least ten times. This chain links TRBV7-9 with TRBJ2-2, with 10 bases that match TRBD2. The CDR3 runs 18 residues. From germline, CDR1 is SEHNR and CDR2 FQNEAQ (reference sequence). V was pared by 5 bases and J by 0 bases, with 9 bases of the junction left unmatched. CDR3 protein: CASSPIPLAGPNTGELFF. The DNA for the CDR3 is TGTGCCAGCAGCCCTATTCCACTAGCGGGGCCGAACACCGGGGAGCTGTTTTTT.

This clone occurred many times. V gene TRBV25-1 combines with J gene TRBJ1-1; no clear D. This CDR3 comprises 12 residues. Trimming took off 3 bases at V and 11 bases at J, with 13 bases between the two ends. Germline CDR1 MGHDK, CDR2 SYGVNS. CDR3 sequence reads: CASSEGSLAAFF. The CDR3 coding sequence is TGTGCCAGCAGTGAGGGCAGCCTCGCGGCTTTCTTT.

This clone was found a few times. The chain recombines TRBV27 with TRBJ2-7, with 12 positions matching TRBD1. V shed 2 bases and J 3 bases; nucleotides not matched to a gene: 8. The CDR3 is 17 residues long. The V gene's germline CDR1 is MNHEY and CDR2 SMNVEV (reference sequence). The CDR3 DNA reads as TGTGCCAGCAGTTTAGTAGGGACAGGGGGCTTAGGCTACGAGCAGTACTTC. It is translated as CASSLVGTGGLGYEQYF.

This clone appeared many times. The chain links TRBV27 to TRBJ2-7; TRBD1 aligns across 7 bases. The germline V gene has CDR1 MNHEY and CDR2 SMNVEV (reference sequence). V lost 3 bases, J lost 2 bases, and 7 bases stayed unmatched. This CDR3 comprises 15 residues. CDR3 sequence (DNA): TGTGCCAGCAGTTTCCAGGCCGGGACAGCCTACGAGCAGTACTTC. Protein product: CASSFQAGTAYEQYF.

This clone has ten or more counts. CDR3 sequence reads: CASRKWAGFYNEQFF. As DNA, the CDR3 is TGTGCCAGCAGAAAGTGGGCGGGGTTCTACAATGAGCAGTTCTTC. J is TRBJ2-1 and V is TRBV6-5; tentatively, D is TRBD2 (6 bases). This CDR3 is built from 15 residues. V lost 6 bases and J 3 bases, leaving 15 bases between the germline ends. Germline CDR1 and CDR2: MNHEY and SVGAGI.

This clone was seen many times. V usage is TRBV29-1 and J usage is TRBJ2-5, with 7 bases fitting TRBD1. The germline gives CDR1 SQVTM, CDR2 ANQGSEA. CDR3 length: 12 amino acids. The trim removed 5 bases at V and 3 bases at J, leaving 3 bases unmatched. The CDR3 reads CSVRTGEETQYF. The CDR3 bases are TGCAGCGTTAGGACAGGTGAAGAGACCCAGTACTTC.

This clone was recorded many times. V is TRBV7-2 and J is TRBJ2-7; 12 bases are shared with TRBD2. This CDR3 is built from 15 residues. The J segment lost 3 bases and the V segment lost 5 bases, leaving 5 bases of the junction unmatched. Germline CDR1 is SGHTA and CDR2 is FQGNSA. CDR3 coding DNA: TGTGCCAGCAGCCGGACTAGCGGGGCTGACTACGAGCAGTACTTC. Amino acid sequence: CASSRTSGADYEQYF.

This clone was observed many times. The chain employs TRBV15 and TRBJ1-4; 9 nucleotides match TRBD1. Germline CDR1 and CDR2: LNHNV and YYDKDF (reference sequence). The CDR3 has 17 amino acids. J lost 8 bases, V lost 5 bases, and 15 bases had no gene match. CDR3 sequence reads: CATSQEIGTGLYEKLFF. CDR3 nucleotides: TGTGCCACCAGCCAAGAAATCGGGACAGGGCTTTACGAAAAACTGTTTTTT.

This clone was counted ten times or more. J is TRBJ2-3 and V is TRBV12-5; no definite D call. V shed 3 bases and J shed 1 base, with 8 bases lying between them. The CDR3 spans 14 residues. From germline, CDR1 is LGHNT and CDR2 FRNRAP. CDR3 loop: CASGLRSGTDTQYF. The DNA of the CDR3 is TGTGCTAGTGGTTTACGCAGCGGCACAGATACGCAGTATTTT.

This clone was counted a few times. The J gene is TRBJ2-5, the V gene TRBV5-4; D is undetermined. The DNA end is more similar to TRBJ2-7, so the J call may be wrong. Germline lookup yields CDR1 SGHNT and CDR2 YYREEE (reference sequence). The CDR3 spans 15 residues. The CDR3 region is CASSLAVGPDYEQYF. In nucleotides, the CDR3 is TGTGCCAGCAGCTTGGCCGTAGGACCCGACTACGAGCAGTACTTC.

In its sample, this clone was seen a few times. This chain uses TRBV27 with TRBJ1-6; D gene ambiguous. The germline V gene encodes CDR1 MNHEY and CDR2 SMNVEV (reference sequence). The CDR3 sequence is 12 residues long. V was shortened by 6 bases and J by 5 bases, with 5 bases between the two germline ends. In nucleotides, the CDR3 is TGTGCCAGCAGCTTTAATAATTCACCCCTCCACTTT. Protein product: CASSFNNSPLHF.

This clone has a count of ten or more. V gene TRBV11-3 combines with J gene TRBJ2-2; maybe TRBD2 (6 bases). V shed 1 base and J shed 6 bases, with 12 bases lying between them. Per germline, CDR1 SGHNT and CDR2 YENEEA. The CDR3 runs to 15 residues. Here the CDR3 reads CASSLAPGTPGELFF. In DNA form, the CDR3 reads TGTGCCAGCAGCTTAGCACCCGGGACTCCCGGGGAGCTGTTTTTT.

This sequence joins TRBV9 and TRBJ2-2, with a possible D match to TRBD1 (6 bases). Germline V gene data show CDR1 as SGDLS and CDR2 as YYNGEE. V lost 6 bases to trimming and J lost 1 base, with 7 bases between them. The CDR3 length is 13 residues. The CDR3, as DNA: TGTGCCAGCAAAGGGGGGAACACCGGGGAGCTGTTTTTT. Protein sequence: CASKGGNTGELFF.

This clone was counted at least ten times. The chain joins TRBV4-1 to TRBJ2-3; 10 nucleotides line up with TRBD2. The CDR3 extends over 16 amino acids. In germline, CDR1 is MGHRA, CDR2 YSYEKL. Trimming cost V 5 bases and J 4 bases; bases outside gene matches: 9. The CDR3 region has the DNA TGCGCCAGCAGCTCACAACCTAGCGGGAGCTCAGATACGCAGTATTTT. The encoded protein is CASSSQPSGSSDTQYF.

The sample holds a few counts of this clone. This rearrangement joins TRBV2 to TRBJ2-1, with D maybe TRBD2 (5 bases). The germline V gene has CDR1 SNHLY and CDR2 FYNNEI. The CDR3 length is 15 residues. Trimming cost V 5 bases and J 0 bases, with 11 bases left between them. CDR3 in DNA: TGTGCCAGCAGTTACACAACTAGCTCCTACAATGAGCAGTTCTTC. It is translated as CASSYTTSSYNEQFF. Drawing the rest from reference TRBV2 and TRBJ2-1, the complete variable domain is EPEVTQTPSHQVTQMGQEVILRCVPISNHLYFYWYRQILGQKVEFLVSFYNNEISEKSEIFDDQFSVERPDGSNFTLKIRSTKLEDSAMYFCASSYTTSSYNEQFFGPGTRLTVL.

This clone was recorded at least ten times. The chain couples TRBV7-2 to TRBJ2-7; maybe TRBD2 (5 bases). Germline loops: CDR1 SGHTA, CDR2 FQGNSA. V was cut by 5 bases and J by 0 bases, with 11 bases left in between. This CDR3 has 14 amino acids. The CDR3 reads CASSTFGISYEQYF. The DNA of the CDR3 is TGTGCCAGCAGCACCTTCGGGATCTCCTACGAGCAGTACTTC. The variable domain in full, completed from reference TRBV7-2 and TRBJ2-7, reads GAGVSQSPSNKVTEKGKDVELRCDPISGHTALYWYRQSLGQGLEFLIYFQGNSAPDKSGLPSDRFSAERTGGSVSTLTIQRTQQEDSAVYLCASSTFGISYEQYFGPGTRLTVT.

This clone was counted at least ten times. The sample carries other DNA sequences with the same CDR3. The J gene is TRBJ2-7, the V gene TRBV6-6; 11 bases are a match to TRBD1. Germline CDR1 reads MNHNY; CDR2 reads SVGAGI (reference sequence). V gave up 7 bases and J gave up 3 bases; unmatched junction bases: 8. This CDR3 has 15 residues. CDR3 DNA sequence: TGTGCCAGCACCCCGGACAGGGGGCGAATCTACGAGCAGTACTTC. Its protein is CASTPDRGRIYEQYF.